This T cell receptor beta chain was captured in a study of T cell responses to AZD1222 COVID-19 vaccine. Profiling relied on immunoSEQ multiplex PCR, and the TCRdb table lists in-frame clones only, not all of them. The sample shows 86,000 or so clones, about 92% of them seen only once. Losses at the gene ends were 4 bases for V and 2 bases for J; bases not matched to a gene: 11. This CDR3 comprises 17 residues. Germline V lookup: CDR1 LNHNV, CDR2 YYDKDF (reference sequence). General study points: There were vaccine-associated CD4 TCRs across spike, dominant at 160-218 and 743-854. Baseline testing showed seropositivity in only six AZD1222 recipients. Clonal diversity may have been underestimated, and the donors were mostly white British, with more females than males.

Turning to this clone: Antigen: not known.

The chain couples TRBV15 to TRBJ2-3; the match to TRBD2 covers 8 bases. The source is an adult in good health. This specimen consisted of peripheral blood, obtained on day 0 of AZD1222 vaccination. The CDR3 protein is CATSTNRGGPYTDTQYF. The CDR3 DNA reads TGTGCCACCAGCACTAATCGCGGGGGGCCATACACAGATACGCAGTATTTT.